Below, one T cell receptor (beta chain) is given with its context. As the sequencing template, cDNA was produced by extracting RNA and reverse transcribing it. Profiling relied on immunoSEQ multiplex PCR, and the TCRdb table lists in-frame clones only, not all of them. The data contain around 4,400 clones, 60% of them singletons. The data derive from a study of CD8+ T cells in alopecia areata. Treatment indicated: oral pan-JAK inhibitor, 5-10 mg twice daily. Those with alopecia areata gave lesional scalp punch biopsies and peripheral blood. This sequence originates from a human donor with alopecia areata. The sequences come from skin, collected at roughly week 36, from a patient treated with tofacitinib.

The CDR3 bases are TGCGCCAGCAGCTTGGGGCAGGGTATTATTGAGCAGTTCTTC. Its translation: CASSLGQGIIEQFF. The rearrangement links TRBV5-1 to TRBJ2-1; maybe TRBD1 (5 bases). Germline CDR1 reads SGHRS; CDR2 reads YFSETQ. The V end was cut by 0 bases, the J end by 9 bases, with 13 bases between. CDR3 size: 14 residues.